One sample yielded the 29 T cell receptor beta chains listed below, sequenced in a study of human T cells and chemical hapten exposure. Specified time point: patch test 1, 2 weeks after DPC sensitization. Treatment denoted: therapeutic diphenylcyclopropenone sensitization with weekly scalp DPC. Using its own MiXCR run on the RACE reads, TCRdb lists one record per CDR3 protein. The repertoire holds roughly 86,000 distinct CDR3 sequences, approximately 10% seen once, with 2% to 2.5% in the top ten. Here the sequenced sample was whole blood, taken in connection with sensitization to the hapten diphenylcyclopropenone (DPC). All receptors derive from a man aged 35 to 55 with alopecia areata. Some clones in this sample may be carry-over from other donors' samples.

This clonotype came up many times. V is TRBV19 and J is TRBJ1-1; the D is unclear. V lost 6 bases to trimming and J lost 3 bases, with 14 bases between them. Germline V CDR1 and CDR2: LNHDA, SQIVND (reference sequence). The CDR3 has 14 amino acids. For the CDR3, the DNA is TGTGCCAGTAGCCGAGGACGTCGGGACACTGAAGCTTTCTTT. Protein: CASSRGRRDTEAFF.

The V and J genes are TRBV12-3 or TRBV12-4 and TRBJ2-7; D is ambiguous. V lost 7 bases and J lost 1, with 5 bases in between. This CDR3 contains 11 residues. The CDR3 DNA reads as TGTGCCAGCAAGGCTTCCTACGAGCAGTACTTC. Translation gives CASKASYEQYF.

This clonotype showed up just a few times. The rearrangement links TRBV7-9 to TRBJ1-5; TRBD1 matches at 7 bases. V trimming: 5 bases; J trimming: 4 bases; junction bases outside the gene matches: 11. Germline V gene lookup returns CDR1 SEHNR and CDR2 FQNEAQ (reference sequence). The CDR3 runs 16 residues. CDR3 loop: CASSRTGESVNQPQHF. The CDR3, as DNA: TGTGCCAGCAGCAGGACAGGAGAGTCGGTGAATCAGCCCCAGCATTTT. The variable domain in full, with the rest retrieved from reference TRBV7-9 and TRBJ1-5, is DTGVSQNPRHKITKRGQNVTFRCDPISEHNRLYWYRQTLGQGPEFLTYFQNEAQLEKSRLLSDRFSAERPKGSFSTLEIQRTEQGDSAMYLCASSRTGESVNQPQHFGDGTRLSIL.

The chain recombines TRBV3-1 with TRBJ1-5; a weak D match, TRBD1 (5 bases). Trimming pared 3 bases from V and 4 bases from J, leaving 10 bases between. Per germline, CDR1 LGHDT and CDR2 YNNKEL (reference sequence). This CDR3 spans 14 amino acids. The CDR3 DNA is TGTGCCAGCAGCCACAGTGGGGGGAATCAGCCCCAGCATTTT. Translated, it gives CASSHSGGNQPQHF.

The V and J genes are TRBV6-2 or TRBV6-3 and TRBJ2-7; tentative D call: TRBD1 (7 bases). V was trimmed by 2 bases and J by 6 bases, leaving 17 bases between them. From germline, CDR1 is MNHEY and CDR2 SVGEGT. CDR3 length equals 15 residues. DNA for the CDR3: TGTGCCAGCAGTTACGCTCAGGGGGGCCTAAGCGAGCAGTACGTC. Protein: CASSYAQGGLSEQYV.

V usage is TRBV1 and J usage is TRBJ1-1; the table's D call, TRBD1, has no DNA check behind it. TRBV1 has pseudogene status. There are 13 residues in the CDR3. CDR3: CTSSGGWDTEAFF. In DNA, the CDR3 is TGCACCAGCAGCGGGGGCTGGGACACTGAAGCTTTCTTT.

A few counts support this clonotype. This sequence joins TRBV10-3 and TRBJ1-5; the D gene is possibly TRBD1 (5 bases). The CDR3 runs to 16 residues. Germline V gene lookup returns CDR1 ENHRY and CDR2 SYGVKD. Trimming took off 2 bases at V and 3 bases at J, with 14 bases between the two ends. Here the CDR3 DNA reads TGTGCCATCAGTGAGGCGGGAGGGACCTCCAATCAGCCCCAGCATTTT. Amino acids: CAISEAGGTSNQPQHF.

This clonotype was seen a few times. J is TRBJ2-7 and V is TRBV2; possible D gene TRBD1, 5 bases. The CDR3 is made up of 13 amino acids. In germline, CDR1 is SNHLY, CDR2 FYNNEI. V was trimmed by 7 bases and J by 2 bases, leaving 12 bases between them. CDR3 sequence: CASINKGTYEQYV. Here the CDR3 DNA reads TGTGCCAGCATAAACAAGGGGACCTACGAGCAGTACGTC.

The CDR3 bases are TGTGCCAGCAGCCCTCTACTAGCGGGGAAGGACAATGAGCAGTTCTTC. It is translated as CASSPLLAGKDNEQFF. The chain couples TRBV4-2 to TRBJ2-1; 10 bases line up with TRBD2. V lost 4 bases and J lost 5; bases outside the gene matches: 8. This CDR3 contains 16 residues. Germline lookup yields CDR1 LGHNA and CDR2 YNFKEQ.

The chain carries TRBV29-1 and TRBJ2-3; no firm D call. Germline CDR1 reads SQVTM; CDR2 reads ANQGSEA. The CDR3 has 11 amino acids. V shed 6 bases and J shed 3 bases, with 7 bases lying between them. DNA for the CDR3: TGCAGCGTCCGGGTAACAGATACGCAGTATTTT. Its translation: CSVRVTDTQYF.

The chain links TRBV19 to TRBJ2-3, with D perhaps matching TRBD1 (6 bases). Germline V CDR1 and CDR2: LNHDA, SQIVND (reference sequence). The CDR3 consists of 14 residues. V was clipped by 4 bases and J by 3 bases, with 11 bases between them. CDR3: CASSRYRATDTQYF. The CDR3 DNA reads TGTGCCAGTAGTAGGTACAGGGCTACAGATACGCAGTATTTT.

In its sample, this clonotype was seen a few times. The chain links TRBV6-5 to TRBJ1-3; D call uncertain. Germline V gene lookup returns CDR1 MNHEY and CDR2 SVGAGI. The V gene lost 6 bases and the J gene lost 0 bases, with 9 bases spanning the gap. There are 14 residues in the CDR3. The CDR3 loop reads CASRQQSSGNTIYF. The CDR3, as DNA: TGTGCCAGCAGACAGCAGAGCTCTGGAAACACCATATATTTT.

The CDR3 coding sequence is TGTGCCAGCAGCGTTCAGGGAGGTGAGCAGTTCTTC. Translation gives CASSVQGGEQFF. The chain combines TRBV9 with TRBJ2-1; D perhaps matches TRBD2 (6 bases). V lost 2 bases and J 9 bases, leaving 9 bases between the germline ends. Germline CDR1 SGDLS, CDR2 YYNGEE. This CDR3 has 12 residues.

Ten or more counts support this clonotype. This chain connects TRBV20-1 to TRBJ1-1; a weak D match, TRBD1 (6 bases). V dropped 6 bases and J dropped 4 bases, with 15 bases sitting between them. This CDR3 contains 13 residues. Germline values: CDR1 DFQATT, CDR2 SNEGSKA (reference sequence). The CDR3 region has the DNA TGCAGTGCCGAACAGGGTTTGGGCACTGAAGCTTTCTTT. Its protein product is CSAEQGLGTEAFF.

This clonotype was seen many times. The chain uses TRBV4-1 and TRBJ2-3; D is unclear. Trimming removed 2 bases at V and 4 bases at J, with 10 bases between. The CDR3 extends over 14 amino acids. Germline assignment: CDR1 MGHRA and CDR2 YSYEKL. The CDR3 here is CASSQLTSPDTQYF. The CDR3, as DNA: TGCGCCAGCAGCCAACTTACGAGTCCAGATACGCAGTATTTT.

The rearrangement uses TRBV12-3 or TRBV12-4 and TRBJ1-4; 7 nucleotides match TRBD1. Germline trimming cut 4 bases from V and 3 bases from J; bases unmatched to any gene: 5. CDR3 length equals 15 residues. CDR3 in DNA: TGTGCCAGCAGTTCTCGGACAGGTTCTAATGAAAAACTGTTTTTT. It translates to CASSSRTGSNEKLFF.

The genes are TRBV20-1 and TRBJ2-3, with 13 nucleotides matching TRBD2. This CDR3 is 15 amino acids long. CDR1 and CDR2 (germline): DFQATT, SNEGSKA (reference sequence). J gave up 7 bases and V 3 bases, and 7 bases lay outside the gene matches. The CDR3 DNA sequence: TGCAGTGCTAGTCCTACTAGCGGGAGGGCCTATACGCAGTATTTT. It is translated as CSASPTSGRAYTQYF.

This clonotype has ten or more counts. The chain combines TRBV6-2 or TRBV6-3 with TRBJ1-3; D is ambiguous. The germline CDR1 and CDR2 sequences are MNHEY and SVGEGT. The V gene lost 0 bases and the J gene lost 1 base, with 13 bases spanning the gap. The CDR3 length is 17 residues. CDR3 DNA sequence: TGTGCCAGCAGTTACTCCGGCGGCGGGAGTTCTGGAAACACCATATATTTT. Translation gives CASSYSGGGSSGNTIYF.

The table lists this clonotype with a few counts. This chain connects TRBV5-1 to TRBJ2-4, with D perhaps matching TRBD2 (5 bases). The CDR3 loop spans 14 amino acids. V shed 4 bases and J shed 8 bases, with 16 bases lying between them. CDR1 is SGHRS and CDR2 is YFSETQ in the germline V gene. In DNA form, the CDR3 reads TGCGCCAGCAGCCCCCAGCTGCCCGGGGACATTCAGTACTTC. Translation: CASSPQLPGDIQYF.

There are a few counts of this clonotype. This chain joins TRBV27 and TRBJ1-5, with D perhaps matching TRBD1 (5 bases). The length of the CDR3 is 12 residues. Germline V lookup: CDR1 MNHEY, CDR2 SMNVEV (reference sequence). V gave up 8 bases and J gave up 6 bases, with 11 bases separating them. The CDR3 DNA reads as TGTGCCAGCGGGCAGGGTACTCAGCCCCAGCATTTT. As protein: CASGQGTQPQHF.

This clonotype was recorded a few times. The chain uses TRBV20-1 and TRBJ1-4; the D gene is possibly TRBD1 (5 bases). The germline V gene encodes CDR1 DFQATT and CDR2 SNEGSKA (reference sequence). Trimming pared 3 bases from V and 0 bases from J, leaving 11 bases between. This CDR3 region has 15 residues. The DNA of the CDR3 is TGCAGTGCTAGTGAGGGGCACACAACTAATGAAAAACTGTTTTTT. Protein sequence: CSASEGHTTNEKLFF.

V is TRBV7-8 and J is TRBJ2-3; 10 bases fit TRBD2. The CDR3 has 17 amino acids. Germline CDR1 is SGHVS and CDR2 is FQNEAQ. Trimming removed 1 base from V and 3 bases from J; junction bases left unmatched: 7. In DNA, the CDR3 is TGTGCCAGCAGCTTAGTCCTAGCGGGAGTAAGAACAGATACGCAGTATTTT. This encodes CASSLVLAGVRTDTQYF. Together with reference TRBV7-8 and TRBJ2-3, the CDR3 gives the full variable domain: GAGVSQSPRYKVAKRGQDVALRCDPISGHVSLFWYQQALGQGPEFLTYFQNEAQLDKSGLPSDRFFAERPEGSVSTLKIQRTQQEDSAVYLCASSLVLAGVRTDTQYFGPGTRLTVL.

This clonotype was detected only a few times. The chain carries TRBV25-1 and TRBJ1-2; D unclear. The germline V gene has CDR1 MGHDK and CDR2 SYGVNS. V lost 2 bases and J lost 2, with 9 bases in between. CDR3 size: 14 residues. Written as DNA, the CDR3 is TGTGCCAGCAGTGAAGGAGGCCAGAACTATGGCTACACCTTC. This sequence encodes CASSEGGQNYGYTF.

This chain links TRBV29-1 with TRBJ1-2, with 8 bases identical to TRBD1. The CDR3 length is 11 residues. The germline V gene encodes CDR1 SQVTM and CDR2 ANQGSEA. V lost 3 bases to trimming and J lost 8 bases; unmatched junction nucleotides: 2. In DNA form, the CDR3 reads TGCAGCGTTGAGGACAGGGTCGGCTACACCTTC. It yields the protein CSVEDRVGYTF.

This clonotype was seen repeatedly, ten times or more. The rearrangement joins TRBV28 to TRBJ1-5; TRBD1 agrees at 10 bases. CDR3 size: 16 residues. The V gene's germline CDR1 is MDHEN and CDR2 SYDVKM. J was trimmed by 6 bases and V by 2 bases; bases with no gene match: 7. The CDR3 protein is CASSLGLWDRGQPQHF. The CDR3 DNA is TGTGCCAGCAGTTTAGGGTTGTGGGACAGGGGTCAGCCCCAGCATTTT.

The table lists this clonotype with many counts. V and J are TRBV6-2 or TRBV6-3 and TRBJ1-1, with a tentative D call TRBD1 (6 bases). The CDR3 is 11 amino acids. V lost 5 bases and J lost 10, with 11 bases in between. CDR1 and CDR2 from the germline V gene are MNHEY and SVGEGT. This CDR3 is CASSIQGPAFF. CDR3 DNA: TGTGCCAGCAGTATACAGGGACCAGCTTTCTTT.

This rearrangement joins TRBV29-1 to TRBJ1-2; 8 positions match TRBD1. Germline CDR1 and CDR2: SQVTM and ANQGSEA. The CDR3 covers 13 residues. V gave up 4 bases and J gave up 5 bases; unmatched junction bases: 6. The CDR3 is CSVVRGQGYGYTF. The CDR3 DNA follows: TGCAGCGTTGTCAGGGGGCAAGGGTATGGCTACACCTTC.

This clonotype was seen only a few times. Here the CDR3 DNA reads TGTGCCAGCAGCTCCGATCGGACTACCACAGATACGCAGTATTTT. Translating gives CASSSDRTTTDTQYF. The V and J genes are TRBV7-2 and TRBJ2-3, with D maybe TRBD2 (6 bases). Germline V gives CDR1 SGHTA, CDR2 FQGNSA. V was trimmed by 4 bases and J by 2 bases, leaving 13 bases between them. There are 15 residues in the CDR3.

This clonotype was observed a few times. V gene TRBV29-1 combines with J gene TRBJ1-2, with TRBD1 identical over 8 bases. The ends lost 4 bases at V and 6 bases at J; junction bases unmatched: 7. CDR3 length equals 13 residues. The germline V gene has CDR1 SQVTM and CDR2 ANQGSEA. CDR3 sequence (DNA): TGCAGCGTTGTAACAGGGGGTGCCGATGGCTACACCTTC. This translates into CSVVTGGADGYTF.